This T cell receptor beta chain was obtained from a study of T cells in Graves' hyperthyroidism and ophthalmopathy. Study at large: Peripheral blood sampling occurred at initial diagnosis, before any treatment.

Amplification targeted TCR beta CDR3 regions from RNA transcripts. In the first-round RT-PCR of the TCR CDR3, the HTBI primer set was used. TCRdb redid the calling of the multiplex PCR reads with MiXCR, one entry per CDR3 protein. Here the sample spans 300,000 or so distinct CDR3 sequences, around a sixth being singletons. With a duration under 2 months, the hyperthyroidism was newly diagnosed in patients aged 18 to 65. Not enrolled were patients with uncontrolled infection, other autoimmune disease, pregnancy or lactation. In this sample, this clonotype turned up many times. Its antigen remains unidentified. Study-wide points: The model foresaw ophthalmopathy a median 6.5 months prior to onset.

This clonotype was obtained from a man aged 25-45 years with Graves' hyperthyroidism. The source material was blood.

CDR3 loop: CSAKSGQPQHF. Here the CDR3 DNA reads TGCAGTGCAAAATCTGGACAGCCCCAGCATTTT. The chain is built from TRBV20-1 and TRBJ1-5; no definite D call. The CDR3 is 11 amino acids. Germline-derived CDR1 and CDR2 are DFQATT and SNEGSKA (reference sequence). The ends were cut back, 6 bases at V and 7 bases at J, with 10 bases in the middle.